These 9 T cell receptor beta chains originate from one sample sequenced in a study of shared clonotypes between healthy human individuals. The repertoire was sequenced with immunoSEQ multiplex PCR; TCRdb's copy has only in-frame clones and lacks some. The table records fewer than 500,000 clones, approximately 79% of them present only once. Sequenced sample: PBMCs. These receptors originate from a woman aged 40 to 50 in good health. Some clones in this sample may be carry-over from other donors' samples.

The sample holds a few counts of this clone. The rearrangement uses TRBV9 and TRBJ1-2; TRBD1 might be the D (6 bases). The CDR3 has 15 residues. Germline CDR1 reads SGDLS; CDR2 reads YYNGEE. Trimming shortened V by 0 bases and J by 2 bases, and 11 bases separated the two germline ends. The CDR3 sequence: CASSVDRVPNYGYTF. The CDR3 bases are TGTGCCAGCAGCGTAGACAGGGTCCCCAACTATGGCTACACCTTC.

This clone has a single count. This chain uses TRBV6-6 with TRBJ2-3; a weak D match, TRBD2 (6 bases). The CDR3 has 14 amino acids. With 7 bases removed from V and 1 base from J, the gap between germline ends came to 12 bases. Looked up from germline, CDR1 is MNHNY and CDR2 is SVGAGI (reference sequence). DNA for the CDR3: TGTGCCAGCACCGGGTTAGCGGGCACAGATACGCAGTATTTT. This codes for CASTGLAGTDTQYF.

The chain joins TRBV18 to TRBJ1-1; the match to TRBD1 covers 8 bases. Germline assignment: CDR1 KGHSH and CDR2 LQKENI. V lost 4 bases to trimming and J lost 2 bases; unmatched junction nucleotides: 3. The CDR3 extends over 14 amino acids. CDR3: CASSRDRQNTEAFF. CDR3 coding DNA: TGTGCCAGCTCACGGGACAGGCAAAACACTGAAGCTTTCTTT.

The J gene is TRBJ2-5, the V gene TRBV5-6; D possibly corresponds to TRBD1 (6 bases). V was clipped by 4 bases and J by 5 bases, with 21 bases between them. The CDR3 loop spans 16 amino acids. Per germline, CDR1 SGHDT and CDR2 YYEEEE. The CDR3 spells CASSALSGVIGETQYF. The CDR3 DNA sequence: TGTGCCAGCAGCGCCCTTTCAGGGGTCATTGGGGAGACCCAGTACTTC. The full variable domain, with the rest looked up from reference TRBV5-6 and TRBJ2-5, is DAGVTQSPTHLIKTRGQQVTLRCSPKSGHDTVSWYQQALGQGPQFIFQYYEEEERQRGNFPDRFSGHQFPNYSSELNVNALLLGDSALYLCASSALSGVIGETQYFGPGTRLLVL.

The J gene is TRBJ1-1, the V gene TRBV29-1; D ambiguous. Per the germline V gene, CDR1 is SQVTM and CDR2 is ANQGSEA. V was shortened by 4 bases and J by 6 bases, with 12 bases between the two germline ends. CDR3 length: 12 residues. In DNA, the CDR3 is TGCAGCGTTGGGGTAGGGTTGGCTGAAGCTTTCTTT. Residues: CSVGVGLAEAFF.

The CDR3 loop is CASSYPSGTSGRGETQYF. The CDR3 DNA follows: TGCGCCAGCAGCTATCCAAGTGGGACTAGCGGGAGGGGAGAGACCCAGTACTTC. This chain joins TRBV5-1 and TRBJ2-5; TRBD2 aligns across 16 bases. Germline values: CDR1 SGHRS, CDR2 YFSETQ. The CDR3 covers 18 residues. V shed 3 bases and J 4 bases; nucleotides not matched to a gene: 9.

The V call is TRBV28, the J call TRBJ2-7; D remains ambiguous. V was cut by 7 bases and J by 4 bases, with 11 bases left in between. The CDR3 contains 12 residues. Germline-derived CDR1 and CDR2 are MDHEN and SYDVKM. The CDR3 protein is CASTSGSYEQYF. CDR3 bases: TGTGCCAGCACCTCAGGTAGTTACGAGCAGTACTTC. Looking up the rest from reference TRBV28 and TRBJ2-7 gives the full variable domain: DVKVTQSSRYLVKRTGEKVFLECVQDMDHENMFWYRQDPGLGLRLIYFSYDVKMKEKGDIPEGYSVSREKKERFSLILESASTNQTSMYLCASTSGSYEQYFGPGTRLTVT.

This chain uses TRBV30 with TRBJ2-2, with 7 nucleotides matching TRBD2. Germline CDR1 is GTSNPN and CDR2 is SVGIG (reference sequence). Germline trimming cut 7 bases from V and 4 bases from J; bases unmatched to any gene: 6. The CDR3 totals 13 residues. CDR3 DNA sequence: TGTGCCTCCACCCGGACTAGCACCGGGGAGCTGTTTTTT. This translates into CASTRTSTGELFF.

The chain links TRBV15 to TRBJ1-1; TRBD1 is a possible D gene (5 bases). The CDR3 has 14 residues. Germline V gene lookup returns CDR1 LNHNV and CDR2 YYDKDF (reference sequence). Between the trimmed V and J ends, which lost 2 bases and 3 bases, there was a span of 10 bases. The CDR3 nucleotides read TGTGCCACCAGCAGAAACCGAGGGGACACTGAAGCTTTCTTT. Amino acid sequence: CATSRNRGDTEAFF.